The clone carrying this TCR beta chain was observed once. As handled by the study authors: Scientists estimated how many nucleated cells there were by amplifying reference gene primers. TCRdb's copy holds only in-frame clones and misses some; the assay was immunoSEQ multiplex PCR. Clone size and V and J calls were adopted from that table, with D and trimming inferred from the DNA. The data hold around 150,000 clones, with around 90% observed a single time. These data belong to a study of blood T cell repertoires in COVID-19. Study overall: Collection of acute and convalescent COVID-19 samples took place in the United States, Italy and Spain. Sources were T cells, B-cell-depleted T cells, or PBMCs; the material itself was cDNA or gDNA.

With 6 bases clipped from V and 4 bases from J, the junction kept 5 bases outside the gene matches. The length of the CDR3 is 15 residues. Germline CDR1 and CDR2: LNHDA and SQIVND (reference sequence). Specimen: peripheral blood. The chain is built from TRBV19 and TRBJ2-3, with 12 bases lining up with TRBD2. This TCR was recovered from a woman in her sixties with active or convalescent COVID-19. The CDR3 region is CASRKLAGGSDTQYF. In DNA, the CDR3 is TGTGCCAGTAGGAAACTAGCGGGGGGTTCAGATACGCAGTATTTT.